Each of the 18 T cell receptor beta chains below was sequenced from the same sample in a study of high-grade serous ovarian cancer treatment subgroups. Sequencing used immunoSEQ multiplex PCR; TCRdb keeps in-frame clones, though not all of them. Of 15,000 or so clones listed, 80% to 90% are singletons. Tumor samples were obtained before definitive surgery or chemotherapy. Source material: tumor tissue. The receptor source for this set is a human donor with high-grade serous ovarian cancer.

The rearrangement joins TRBV9 to TRBJ2-1, with 7 bases that match TRBD1. The V segment lost 2 bases and the J segment 4 bases; nucleotides outside the gene matches: 9. The CDR3 spans 16 residues. The germline V gene encodes CDR1 SGDLS and CDR2 YYNGEE. The CDR3 loop reads CASSVLGTASYNEQFF. As DNA, the CDR3 is TGTGCCAGCAGCGTTCTAGGGACAGCATCATACAATGAGCAGTTCTTC.

The V gene is TRBV5-1, the J gene TRBJ1-1; 10 nucleotides match TRBD1. This CDR3 is built from 15 residues. After removal of 3 bases from V and 3 bases from J, the junction contained 5 bases not matched to a gene. Germline V CDR1 and CDR2: SGHRS, YFSETQ. CDR3 loop: CASSWTGGSDTEAFF. The CDR3 nucleotides read TGCGCCAGCAGCTGGACAGGGGGTTCGGACACTGAAGCTTTCTTT.

The chain joins TRBV5-4 to TRBJ1-1; possibly TRBD1 for D (6 bases). V lost 5 bases and J 4 bases, leaving 12 bases between the germline ends. From germline, CDR1 is SGHNT and CDR2 YYREEE (reference sequence). The CDR3 length is 13 residues. The CDR3 DNA sequence: TGTGCCAGCAGGGACACAGGGATCACTGAAGCTTTCTTT. Translating gives CASRDTGITEAFF.

Concerning this clone itself: Different DNA sequences within this sample yield the same CDR3. V and J are TRBV5-1 and TRBJ2-7; D is uncertain. Between the trimmed V and J ends, which lost 0 bases and 0 bases, there was a span of 16 bases. The CDR3 is 17 amino acids. Germline CDR1 reads SGHRS; CDR2 reads YFSETQ. The CDR3 here is CASSLDPGPKSSYEQYF. The CDR3, as DNA: TGCGCCAGCAGCTTGGATCCGGGCCCCAAAAGCTCCTACGAGCAGTACTTC.

Here the CDR3 DNA reads TGTGCCAGCAGTTGGGACAGTGTAAGCAATCAGCCCCAGCATTTT. It encodes CASSWDSVSNQPQHF. The genes are TRBV2 and TRBJ1-5, with 7 bases that match TRBD1. This CDR3 has 15 amino acids. Trimming removed 5 bases from V and 1 base from J; junction bases left unmatched: 5. The V gene's germline CDR1 is SNHLY and CDR2 FYNNEI. Full variable domain (remainder filled in from reference TRBV2 and TRBJ1-5): EPEVTQTPSHQVTQMGQEVILRCVPISNHLYFYWYRQILGQKVEFLVSFYNNEISEKSEIFDDQFSVERPDGSNFTLKIRSTKLEDSAMYFCASSWDSVSNQPQHFGDGTRLSIL.

This clone showed up just once. This chain connects TRBV29-1 to TRBJ2-3; D unresolved. CDR3 length: 12 amino acids. Deletions cut 4 bases from V and 2 bases from J, with 7 bases between. Germline V CDR1 and CDR2: SQVTM, ANQGSEA. In DNA form, the CDR3 reads TGCAGCGTTGTGGGAAACACAGATACGCAGTATTTT. Amino acid sequence: CSVVGNTDTQYF.

This clone appeared a few times. The chain couples TRBV30 to TRBJ1-6; D is ambiguous. CDR1 and CDR2 from the germline V gene are GTSNPN and SVGIG (reference sequence). Trimming removed 7 bases from V and 3 bases from J, with 10 bases in between. This CDR3 comprises 13 residues. CDR3 in amino acids: CASNLFYNSPLHF. The CDR3 DNA reads as TGTGCCTCAAATCTCTTCTATAATTCACCCCTCCACTTT.

This clone qualifies as medium-sized. This chain connects TRBV7-8 to TRBJ2-1; 15 nucleotides align to TRBD2. There are 16 residues in the CDR3. Trimming at V came to 3 bases and at J to 8 bases, leaving 5 bases not matched to a gene. From germline, CDR1 is SGHVS and CDR2 FQNEAQ. The chain's CDR3 is CASSFRTSGGVDEQFF. The CDR3, as DNA: TGTGCCAGCAGCTTTCGGACTAGCGGGGGGGTTGATGAGCAGTTCTTC.

The chain recombines TRBV5-5 with TRBJ2-7; no clear D. The V gene lost 0 bases and the J gene lost 4 bases, with 11 bases spanning the gap. The CDR3 has 14 amino acids. Germline loops: CDR1 SGHKS, CDR2 YYEKEE (reference sequence). DNA for the CDR3: TGTGCCAGCAGCTTGGCCGTATTCGAATACGAGCAGTACTTC. Translation: CASSLAVFEYEQYF.

This clone was seen just once. The chain employs TRBV7-9 and TRBJ2-1; 7 nucleotides align to TRBD2. The trim removed 1 base at V and 5 bases at J, leaving 8 bases unmatched. The length of the CDR3 is 16 residues. The germline CDR1 and CDR2 sequences are SEHNR and FQNEAQ (reference sequence). The CDR3 reads CASSLEPPSGNNEQFF. CDR3 sequence (DNA): TGTGCCAGCAGCTTAGAACCCCCTAGCGGCAACAATGAGCAGTTCTTC.

The chain carries TRBV7-2 and TRBJ2-7; D possibly corresponds to TRBD2 (6 bases). Trimming took 1 base from V and 7 from J, leaving 17 bases between them. Germline V gene data show CDR1 as SGHTA and CDR2 as FQGNSA. The CDR3 extends over 15 amino acids. The CDR3, as DNA: TGTGCCAGCAGCTTAGAAGTGGGGGGTTCGTCGGAGCAGTACTTC. Protein: CASSLEVGGSSEQYF.

This chain joins TRBV5-1 and TRBJ1-6; maybe TRBD1 (6 bases). Trimming pared 3 bases from V and 0 bases from J, leaving 13 bases between. The CDR3 has 17 amino acids. Germline values: CDR1 SGHRS, CDR2 YFSETQ. The CDR3 is CASSSGRGGSYNSPLHF. CDR3 sequence (DNA): TGCGCCAGCAGCTCCGGCAGGGGAGGCTCCTATAATTCACCCCTCCACTTT.

The chain employs TRBV7-8 and TRBJ2-2; the D gene is possibly TRBD1 (6 bases). Germline CDR1 and CDR2: SGHVS and FQNEAQ. The CDR3 is made up of 17 amino acids. V lost 3 bases and J lost 1, with 15 bases in between. CDR3 region: CASSFQTGPGNTGELFF. In DNA form, the CDR3 reads TGTGCCAGCAGCTTCCAGACAGGTCCCGGGAACACCGGGGAGCTGTTTTTT.

The chain is built from TRBV29-1 and TRBJ1-5, with 10 bases fitting TRBD1. Germline V gives CDR1 SQVTM, CDR2 ANQGSEA. The V segment lost 7 bases and the J segment 4 bases; nucleotides outside the gene matches: 1. CDR3 size: 12 residues. The CDR3 coding sequence is TGCAGCGCGGGACAGGGGAATCAGCCCCAGCATTTT. It is translated as CSAGQGNQPQHF.

The rearrangement uses TRBV5-6 and TRBJ2-5; D not certain. The V gene's germline CDR1 is SGHDT and CDR2 YYEEEE. The length of the CDR3 is 13 residues. Trimming left V 1 base short and J 7 bases short, with 11 bases between. The CDR3, as DNA: TGTGCCAGCAGCTTGTACCCTACGGGGACCCAGTACTTC. It specifies CASSLYPTGTQYF.

The rearrangement links TRBV4-1 to TRBJ2-1; D remains ambiguous. CDR3 length: 14 residues. V was cut by 7 bases and J by 2 bases, with 12 bases left in between. CDR1 is MGHRA, CDR2 YSYEKL, per germline. CDR3 loop: CASTLSLTYNEQFF. The CDR3 bases are TGCGCCAGCACCCTCAGTCTGACCTACAATGAGCAGTTCTTC.

For the CDR3, the DNA is TGCAGCGTTGCAGGCAGGGCGAACACTGAAGCTTTCTTT. The encoded protein is CSVAGRANTEAFF. V and J are TRBV29-1 and TRBJ1-1; the D gene is possibly TRBD1 (5 bases). The ends were cut back, 4 bases at V and 1 base at J, with 10 bases in the middle. CDR1 and CDR2 (germline): SQVTM, ANQGSEA. The CDR3 runs to 13 residues.

This chain uses TRBV7-8 with TRBJ2-5, with no clear D. The closer fit of TRBJ2-7 to the DNA end suggests the J call may be wrong. The germline gives CDR1 SGHVS, CDR2 FQNEAQ. This CDR3 contains 11 residues. The CDR3 is CASATRGEQYF. CDR3 nucleotides: TGTGCCAGCGCCACCCGAGGCGAGCAGTACTTC.